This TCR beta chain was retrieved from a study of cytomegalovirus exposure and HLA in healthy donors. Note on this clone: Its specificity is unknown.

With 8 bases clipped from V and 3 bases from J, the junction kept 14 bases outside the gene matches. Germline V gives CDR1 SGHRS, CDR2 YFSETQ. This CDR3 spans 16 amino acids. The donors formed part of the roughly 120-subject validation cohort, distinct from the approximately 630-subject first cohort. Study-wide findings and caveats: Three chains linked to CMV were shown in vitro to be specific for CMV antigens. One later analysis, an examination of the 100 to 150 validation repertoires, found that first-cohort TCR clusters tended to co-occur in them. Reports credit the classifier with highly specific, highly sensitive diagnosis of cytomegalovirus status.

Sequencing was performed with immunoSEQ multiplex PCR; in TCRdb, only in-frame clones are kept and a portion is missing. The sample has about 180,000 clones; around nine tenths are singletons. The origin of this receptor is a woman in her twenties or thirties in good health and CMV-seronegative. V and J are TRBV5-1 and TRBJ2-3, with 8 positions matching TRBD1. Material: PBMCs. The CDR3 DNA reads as TGCGCCAGTTCCTCTTCCGCGGACAGGGCGACAGATACGCAGTATTTT. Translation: CASSSSADRATDTQYF.